The rows below give T cell receptor beta chains drawn from one sample of a study of shared clonotypes between healthy human individuals. The repertoire was sequenced with immunoSEQ multiplex PCR; TCRdb's copy has only in-frame clones and lacks some. The table lists 490,000 or so clones, 70% to 80% of them singletons. Sequenced material: PBMCs. The receptors originated from a woman in her thirties or forties in good health. Some clones in this sample may be carry-over from other donors' samples. Both conserved end residues are part of each CDR3. A D gene is named only where the DNA matches it firmly. Clone sizes are given selectively: once, few, many, or a class where the clone is expanded.

v_call	clone_size	cdr3_length	d_call	j_call	cdr3_aa	cdr3_nt
TRBV5-6	.	14	.	TRBJ2-1	CASSPQWVSNEQFF	TGTGCCAGCAGCCCCCAGTGGGTCAGCAATGAGCAGTTCTTC
TRBV5-1	.	14	.	TRBJ2-5	CASSFEPHQETQYF	TGCGCCAGCAGCTTTGAACCACACCAAGAGACCCAGTACTTC
TRBV21-1	.	20	.	TRBJ1-3	CASRQGYLAARLDSGNTIYF	TGTGCCAGCAGGCAGGGGTACCTCGCCGCGCGACTCGACTCTGGAAACACCATATATTTT
TRBV7-7	.	13	.	TRBJ1-6	CASSLDRVSPLHF	TGTGCTAGCAGCTTAGACCGTGTCTCACCCCTCCACTTT
TRBV28	.	16	TRBD1	TRBJ1-3	CASRSPGQGSGNTIYF	TGTGCCAGCAGATCCCCGGGACAGGGTTCCGGAAACACCATATATTTT
TRBV6-6	.	13	TRBD1	TRBJ2-7	CASASGQGYEQYF	TGTGCCAGCGCATCGGGACAGGGGTACGAGCAGTACTTC
TRBV5-1	few	17	TRBD1	TRBJ2-1	CASSLAEGTGAFNEQFF	TGCGCCAGCAGCTTGGCCGAGGGGACAGGGGCTTTCAATGAGCAGTTCTTC
TRBV19	.	14	.	TRBJ2-7	CASSKEVGYYEQYF	TGTGCCAGTAGTAAGGAGGTTGGCTACTACGAGCAGTACTTC
TRBV4-3	.	12	.	TRBJ2-2	CASSQGSGELFF	TGCGCCAGCAGCCAGGGGTCCGGGGAGCTGTTTTTT
TRBV4-3	.	19	TRBD2	TRBJ2-7	CASSQDRVPRLADFYEQYF	TGCGCCAGCAGCCAAGACCGGGTACCAAGGCTAGCGGATTTCTACGAGCAGTACTTC
TRBV7-6	.	17	.	TRBJ1-2	CASSLIAGGENNYGYTF	TGTGCCAGCAGCTTAATTGCAGGAGGGGAAAATAACTATGGCTACACCTTC
TRBV7-2	.	15	.	TRBJ2-7	CASSLEGLSSYEQYF	TGTGCCAGCAGCTTAGAGGGACTGAGCTCCTACGAGCAGTACTTC
TRBV7-3	.	13	.	TRBJ2-7	CASSFGPQYEQYF	TGTGCCAGCAGCTTTGGGCCCCAATACGAGCAGTACTTC
TRBV19	.	13	TRBD2	TRBJ2-1	CASSTSGNNEQFF	TGTGCCAGTAGTACTAGCGGGAACAATGAGCAGTTCTTC
TRBV4-2	.	16	TRBD1	TRBJ1-5	CASSQGQGASNQPQHF	TGTGCCAGCAGCCAGGGACAGGGGGCGAGCAATCAGCCCCAGCATTTT
TRBV4-2	.	15	.	TRBJ2-7	CASSLGVSGYYEQYF	TGTGCCAGCAGCCTCGGTGTTAGCGGCTACTACGAGCAGTACTTC
TRBV7-2	.	16	TRBD2	TRBJ2-3	CASSFGLAGATDTQYF	TGTGCCAGCAGCTTTGGACTAGCGGGGGCCACAGATACGCAGTATTTT
TRBV7-8	.	14	.	TRBJ1-3	CASSVQGIRNTIYF	TGTGCCAGCAGCGTCCAGGGGATAAGAAACACCATATATTTT
TRBV27	.	15	.	TRBJ2-7	CASSFTGLRSYEQYF	TGTGCCAGCAGTTTCACAGGGCTGCGAAGCTACGAGCAGTACTTC
TRBV6-5	.	15	TRBD2	TRBJ2-7	CASSYSWEGSYEQYF	TGTGCCAGCAGTTACTCGTGGGAGGGGTCCTACGAGCAGTACTTC
TRBV7-9	.	13	.	TRBJ2-1	CASSPSVVNEQFF	TGTGCCAGCAGCCCAAGTGTGGTAAATGAGCAGTTCTTC
TRBV10-3	once	16	.	TRBJ2-7	CAISEGRQEELYEQYF	TGTGCCATCAGTGAGGGGAGGCAGGAAGAACTCTACGAGCAGTACTTC
TRBV9	.	15	TRBD1	TRBJ2-7	CASSLTGTGAYEQYF	TGTGCCAGCAGCCTCACCGGGACAGGGGCCTACGAGCAGTACTTC
TRBV28	.	16	.	TRBJ2-6	CASSQGGPSGANVLTF	TGTGCCAGCAGTCAGGGGGGCCCCTCTGGGGCCAACGTCCTGACTTTC
TRBV11-2	.	16	.	TRBJ1-1	CASSLESGAGNTEAFF	TGTGCCAGCAGCTTAGAGTCAGGGGCAGGGAACACTGAAGCTTTCTTT
TRBV27	.	14	.	TRBJ2-7	CASSKDRNRYEQYF	TGTGCCAGCAGTAAGGACAGAAACCGCTACGAGCAGTACTTC
TRBV2	.	15	.	TRBJ1-1	CASSAPRGRGTEAFF	TGTGCCAGCAGTGCTCCTCGAGGGCGGGGCACTGAAGCTTTCTTT
TRBV9	.	15	TRBD1	TRBJ1-4	CASSSQGAANEKLFF	TGTGCCAGCAGCTCACAGGGGGCGGCTAATGAAAAACTGTTTTTT
TRBV7-6	.	15	TRBD2	TRBJ2-5	CASSLNYRRGETQYF	TGTGCCAGCAGCTTAAACTACAGGCGGGGGGAGACCCAGTACTTC
TRBV11-3	.	15	.	TRBJ1-1	CASSLRVDSGTEAFF	TGTGCCAGCAGCTTGAGGGTGGATTCGGGCACTGAAGCTTTCTTT
TRBV18	.	16	TRBD1	TRBJ2-1	CASSPGTGGRYNEQFF	TGTGCCAGCTCACCAGGGACAGGGGGCAGATACAATGAGCAGTTCTTC
TRBV7-9	few	17	.	TRBJ1-4	CASSQKGWGATNEKLFF	TGTGCCAGCAGCCAGAAGGGTTGGGGGGCAACTAATGAAAAACTGTTTTTT
TRBV11-3	.	16	TRBD2	TRBJ2-1	CASSHSLAGDFNEQFF	TGTGCCAGCAGCCATTCCTTGGCGGGAGATTTTAATGAGCAGTTCTTC
TRBV5-4	.	14	.	TRBJ1-2	CASSLRGAADGYTF	TGTGCCAGCAGCTTGAGGGGGGCCGCCGATGGCTACACCTTC
TRBV5-1	.	13	.	TRBJ1-4	CASSSGQLEKLFF	TGCGCCAGCAGCTCCGGACAGCTTGAAAAACTGTTTTTT
TRBV6-5	.	14	TRBD2	TRBJ2-1	CASRRLASYNEQFF	TGTGCCAGCAGGCGACTAGCGTCGTACAATGAGCAGTTCTTC
TRBV7-2	.	16	.	TRBJ2-2	CASTPGGGTNTGELFF	TGTGCCAGCACCCCGGGGGGTGGGACAAACACCGGGGAGCTGTTTTTT
TRBV6-4	.	10	.	TRBJ1-5	CASRRGPQHF	TGTGCCAGCAGGAGAGGGCCCCAGCATTTT
TRBV5-1	.	15	.	TRBJ2-6	CASGPQGSGANVLTF	TGCGCCAGCGGACCCCAGGGCTCTGGGGCCAACGTCCTGACTTTC
TRBV27	few	13	.	TRBJ1-2	CASSLRQGHGYTF	TGTGCCAGCAGTTTGAGGCAGGGTCACGGCTACACCTTC
TRBV9	few	15	TRBD2	TRBJ2-7	CASSVEGTSFYEQYF	TGTGCCAGCAGCGTAGAGGGGACTAGCTTTTACGAGCAGTACTTC
TRBV18	.	14	TRBD1	TRBJ2-7	CASSQGRGPYEQYF	TGTGCCAGCTCACAAGGCAGGGGGCCCTACGAGCAGTACTTC
TRBV7-8	.	15	TRBD1	TRBJ2-1	CASSPSGTGYNEQFF	TGTGCCAGCAGCCCTTCCGGGACAGGCTACAATGAGCAGTTCTTC
TRBV30	.	11	TRBD2	TRBJ2-7	CAWMGGAEQYF	TGTGCCTGGATGGGAGGGGCCGAGCAGTACTTC
TRBV30	.	16	TRBD1	TRBJ2-5	CAWRTPGRGPQETQYF	TGTGCCTGGAGAACACCCGGTAGGGGGCCCCAAGAGACCCAGTACTTC
TRBV28	.	12	.	TRBJ1-1	CASTDLNTEAFF	TGTGCCAGCACGGACCTGAACACTGAAGCTTTCTTT
TRBV7-2	.	15	TRBD2	TRBJ2-3	CASSISGGDTDTQYF	TGTGCCAGCAGCATTAGCGGGGGGGATACAGATACGCAGTATTTT
TRBV19	.	17	TRBD1	TRBJ1-4	CASTRILRTGESEKLFF	TGTGCCAGCACACGTATTCTAAGGACAGGGGAGAGTGAAAAACTGTTTTTT
TRBV6-1	few	14	.	TRBJ2-7	CASSEAVSGFEQYF	TGTGCCAGCAGTGAAGCGGTGAGCGGGTTCGAGCAGTACTTC
TRBV7-9	few	16	.	TRBJ1-3	CASSLEKGHSGNTIYF	TGTGCCAGCAGCTTAGAGAAGGGCCACTCTGGAAACACCATATATTTT
TRBV19	.	16	.	TRBJ2-1	CASSIVVRAPYNEQFF	TGTGCCAGTAGTATAGTCGTTAGGGCGCCCTACAATGAGCAGTTCTTC
TRBV7-8	.	16	TRBD2	TRBJ2-1	CASSLGLAGGWNEQFF	TGTGCCAGCAGCTTAGGACTAGCGGGAGGTTGGAATGAGCAGTTCTTC
TRBV27	.	16	.	TRBJ2-6	CASSPQAQTGANVLTF	TGTGCCAGCAGTCCCCAAGCCCAGACTGGGGCCAACGTCCTGACTTTC